The source of this TCR beta chain is a study of neoadjuvant anti-PD-1 for oral cavity cancer. Study at large: Patients without progression got a fourth dose around day 43. Whole-study findings and limits: Higher pretreatment Treg/Th17 ratios tracked higher pretreatment blood clonality.

Time point in this sample: after neoadjuvant nivolumab, at surgical resection. Patients had newly diagnosed, untreated stage II-IVA oral cavity squamous cell carcinoma. Blood cells were analyzed directly, without culture or expansion. The repertoire was sequenced with immunoSEQ multiplex PCR; TCRdb's copy has only in-frame clones and lacks some. The table includes fewer than 15,000 clones, 65% to 85% detected once. Trimming stripped 3 bases from V and 4 bases from J, with 3 bases between. The germline V gene encodes CDR1 SNHLY and CDR2 FYNNEI. The CDR3 has 11 amino acids. As for this clone: The antigen remains unidentified.

This specimen was PBMCs, taken after nivolumab (anti-PD-1) treatment. The V call is TRBV2, the J call TRBJ1-2; unclear D gene. This receptor was identified in a person aged 35-79 years with oral cavity squamous cell carcinoma. The CDR3 sequence: CASSDGYGYTF. In DNA, the CDR3 is TGTGCCAGCAGTGACGGCTATGGCTACACCTTC.